The following is a T cell receptor beta chain sequence with its context. An end of the junction differs from the germline gene, which may be a read error. The data belong to a study of tumor-infiltrating lymphocytes in primary liver carcinoma. A constant-region primer primed TCR beta cDNA synthesis from roughly 500 ng of total RNA. TCR beta libraries came from three nested multiplex PCR rounds using slightly modified ARM-PCR. Two initial PCR rounds of ten to eleven cycles each paired TRBV1-TRBV30 forward primers with a C-beta reverse primer. Via MiXCR, TCRdb re-called the multiplex PCR reads, giving one row per CDR3 protein. Among about 200,000 distinct CDR3 sequences listed, 85% were seen once. Germline CDR1 and CDR2: LGHNA and YSLEER. The CDR3 totals 15 residues. The 20-30 mg bulk tissue piece was not sorted before simultaneous RNA and DNA extraction. There were five separate regions sampled from each tumor.

Sequenced sample: tumor tissue from primary liver carcinoma. The V gene is TRBV4-3, the J gene TRBJ1-1; possibly TRBD1 for D (5 bases). This TCR derives from a man in his forties or fifties with primary liver carcinoma and hepatitis B virus infection. The CDR3 DNA reads TGCGCCAGCAACCCGGGACCCCGAGAGAACGCTGAAGCTTTCTTT. This sequence encodes CASNPGPRENAEAFF.